Detailed here is one T cell receptor (beta chain). What this receptor recognizes is not known. It has no much larger one-base neighbor in the sample; base qualities were not kept. This specimen's time point label, per the study, means: baseline before first vaccination. Samples from vaccinated people were obtained from the UK trials COV001 and COV002, which included a single-blind randomized controlled phase 2/3 trial of AZD1222 (ChAdOx1 nCoV-19) in healthy adults. Trial participant PBMC samples were collected at day 0 and day 28 after the second dose for TCRbeta chain sequencing. The record originates from a study of T cell responses to AZD1222 COVID-19 vaccine (dated by TCRdb to 2020 to 2023). In terms of the full investigation: AZD1222 recipients whose second dose came at about 4 weeks and those whose second dose came at about 12 weeks were combined into one group, since spike-specific TCR depth and breadth did not differ between the two schedules. Trial participants were enrolled into age subgroups of 18-55, 56-69 and 70-plus years, which contained roughly 140, 27 and 60 TCR-sequenced participants, respectively. TCR sequencing was performed for about 240 trial participants, of whom 200 to 220 were given two doses of AZD1222 and 26 were given two doses of MenACWY control vaccine. General conclusions and limits of the study: Because no samples from the day 14 peak response were available, repertoires could be characterized only after the peak T cell response. After two AZD1222 doses, both the breadth and the depth of spike-specific TCRs were significantly higher than at day 0 and than in MenACWY recipients. Conclusions about previously exposed vaccinees are limited because only six or seven AZD1222 recipients were SARS-CoV-2 seropositive at baseline. The whole spike protein was spanned by vaccine-associated CD4 TCRs, and dominant responses were seen in regions 160-218 and 743-854. The 56-69-year group was small, and its depth increase did not reach significance, likely because of low power. Reportedly, almost half of the unique spike-specific TCRs recognized epitopes lying outside the regions that are mutated in the B.1.351 and B.1.1.7 variants. Most participants were white British and females outnumbered males, and the authors suggested that clonal diversity may have been underestimated.

The CDR3 regions of human TCRbeta chains were analyzed by immunosequencing. For the original study's pipeline: TCRs in the repertoires were compared against a reference library of SARS-CoV-2-specific TCRs that had been generated with the MIRA antigen-specificity platform. Breadth was defined as the fraction of unique TCRs that were SARS-CoV-2-associated, and depth was defined as the fraction of total T cells that were SARS-CoV-2-associated. Using the MIRA data, each spike-specific TCR was mapped to the spike region that the TCR reacts to and placed in a CD4 or CD8 class. Log10-transformed breadth and depth values were compared by one-way ANOVA with Sidak's multiple comparisons tests. TCRdb holds this immuneACCESS table with in-frame rearrangements only. Some clones are missing; in checked studies, unresolved V genes explain under half, and the rest has no known cause. V and J calls and clone size follow that table, whereas D and trimming were derived from the DNA. This sample holds about 120,000 clones; approximately 83% were observed only once. The top ten constitute over 8% of the sample.

The CDR3 contains 16 residues, cysteine and phenylalanine counted. The sequence is cut down to CDR3 DNA, 48 bases in frame from base 1. As encoded in the germline V gene, CDR1 is SGHTA while CDR2 is FQGTGA. From V the trimming removes 0 bases and from J it removes 5 bases, while the gene matches leave 7 bases of the junction unaccounted for. The sequence links TRBV7-3 to TRBJ1-2; TRBD1 agrees with 9 junctional bases. This specimen consisted of peripheral blood, obtained on day 0 of AZD1222 vaccination. The TCR originated in an adult in good health. CDR3 loop: CASSLTGDRAGYGYTF. The nucleotide sequence is given as TGTGCCAGCAGCTTAACGGGGGACAGGGCCGGTTATGGCTACACCTTC.